These T cell receptor beta chains were read from a single sample in a study of control samples from healthy donors and cancer patients. Method: immunoSEQ multiplex PCR; TCRdb's copy keeps in-frame clones and lacks some. This sample carries roughly 130,000 clones, over 85% of them seen once, and the ten largest clones take about 10%. The sequencing sample was made of blood. The receptors were sampled from a man aged 30-40 years in good health. Each CDR3 is given with its conserved first and last residue. The D gene is left open where the match is weak. Rows give clone size only sometimes, using once, few, many, or a class for an expanded clone.

V	D	J	size	CDR3	DNA
TRBV4-1	NA	TRBJ1-2	NA	CASSQIQGSRGYTF	TGCGCCAGCAGCCAGATCCAGGGGTCGCGGGGCTACACCTTC
TRBV27	TRBD1	TRBJ1-1	NA	CASSSGQGMNTEAFF	TGTGCCAGCAGTTCCGGACAGGGGATGAACACTGAAGCTTTCTTT
TRBV5-1	NA	TRBJ1-1	NA	CASSLVSGNTEAFF	TGCGCCAGCAGCTTGGTGTCAGGAAACACTGAAGCTTTCTTT
TRBV9	TRBD1	TRBJ1-6	NA	CASSVFDRAINSPLHF	TGTGCCAGCAGCGTATTTGACAGGGCGATAAATTCACCCCTCCACTTT
TRBV28	NA	TRBJ2-3	NA	CASSSGGSTDTQYF	TGTGCCAGCAGTTCCGGCGGAAGCACAGATACGCAGTATTTT
TRBV5-4	TRBD2	TRBJ2-7	NA	CASSRSSGSGNEQYF	TGTGCCAGCAGTCGATCTAGCGGGAGCGGGAACGAGCAGTACTTC
TRBV12-3/TRBV12-4	NA	TRBJ1-1	NA	CASSLTVNTEAFF	TGTGCCAGCAGTTTGACTGTTAACACTGAAGCTTTCTTT
TRBV11-3	TRBD1	TRBJ2-7	NA	CASTKGGIFHEQYF	TGTGCCAGCACCAAAGGGGGCATATTCCACGAGCAGTACTTC
TRBV7-9	NA	TRBJ1-2	NA	CASSFTGLANYGYTF	TGTGCCAGCAGCTTTACAGGGTTAGCTAACTATGGCTACACCTTC
TRBV19	TRBD1	TRBJ1-1	few	CASGRDRLTDTEAFF	TGTGCCAGCGGCAGGGACAGGTTAACGGACACTGAAGCTTTCTTT
TRBV24-1	NA	TRBJ1-2	NA	CATSDSTGLEYGYTF	TGTGCCACCAGTGACTCCACAGGGTTGGAGTATGGCTACACCTTC
TRBV4-2	TRBD1	TRBJ1-1	NA	CASSQDPGTGGNEAFF	TGTGCCAGCAGCCAAGATCCCGGGACAGGGGGGAATGAAGCTTTCTTT
TRBV7-8	NA	TRBJ1-1	NA	CASSFGQGVGDTEAFF	TGTGCCAGCAGCTTTGGTCAGGGAGTAGGGGACACTGAAGCTTTCTTT
TRBV11-3	NA	TRBJ2-7	NA	CASSPPRKPLYEQYF	TGTGCCAGCAGCCCCCCTAGAAAGCCCCTCTACGAGCAGTACTTC
TRBV7-2	NA	TRBJ2-3	NA	CASSLVDTQYF	TGTGCCAGCAGCTTAGTAGATACGCAGTATTTT